A selection of T cell receptor beta chains follows, all from one sample in a study of T cells in Graves' hyperthyroidism and ophthalmopathy. TCRdb ran MiXCR on the multiplex PCR reads and lists one entry per CDR3 protein. The profile shows 480,000 or so distinct CDR3 sequences, 46% of them singletons. Material: peripheral blood or thyroid tissue (not recorded which). These TCRs come from an adult woman with Graves' disease, either hyperthyroidism or ophthalmopathy (not recorded which). CDR3s include the opening cysteine and the closing phenylalanine or tryptophan. Each record gives: CDR3 protein, CDR3 DNA, V gene, clone size, J gene, D gene. A D gene is named only where the DNA matches it firmly. For some rows the clone size is stated as once, few or many, or as a class when expanded; others skip it.

CDR3 protein: CASSGLLGETQYF
CDR3 DNA: TGTGCCAGCAGTGGACTCCTAGGAGAGACCCAGTACTTC
V gene: TRBV2
clone size: NA
J gene: TRBJ2-5
D gene: NA

CDR3 protein: CASSSLTGPKETQYF
CDR3 DNA: TGTGCCAGCAGCTCCTTGACAGGACCTAAAGAGACCCAGTACTTC
V gene: TRBV7-9
clone size: few
J gene: TRBJ2-5
D gene: NA

CDR3 protein: CASSYIQETQYF
CDR3 DNA: TGTGCCAGCAGTTACATTCAAGAGACCCAGTACTTC
V gene: TRBV6-6
clone size: many
J gene: TRBJ2-5
D gene: NA

CDR3 protein: CASSRGGGAEAFF
CDR3 DNA: TGCGCCAGCAGCCGGGGGGGGGGCGCTGAAGCTTTCTTT
V gene: TRBV5-1
clone size: many
J gene: TRBJ1-1
D gene: NA

CDR3 protein: CSAGKQGTEAFF
CDR3 DNA: TGCAGCGCTGGGAAACAGGGCACTGAAGCTTTCTTT
V gene: TRBV29-1
clone size: few
J gene: TRBJ1-1
D gene: NA

CDR3 protein: CASSGGLAGSSGANVLTF
CDR3 DNA: TGTGCCAGCAGTGGCGGTTTAGCGGGAAGTTCTGGGGCCAACGTCCTGACTTTC
V gene: TRBV25-1
clone size: many
J gene: TRBJ2-6
D gene: TRBD2

CDR3 protein: CASSGRYGYTF
CDR3 DNA: TGTGCCAGCAGCGGACGGTATGGCTACACCTTC
V gene: TRBV28
clone size: NA
J gene: TRBJ1-2
D gene: NA

CDR3 protein: CSARFYNEQFF
CDR3 DNA: TGCAGTGCTAGGTTCTACAATGAGCAGTTCTTC
V gene: TRBV20-1
clone size: once
J gene: TRBJ2-1
D gene: NA

CDR3 protein: CASQVHRGGYTF
CDR3 DNA: TGTGCCAGTCAGGTTCATCGCGGTGGCTACACCTTC
V gene: TRBV12-3/TRBV12-4
clone size: few
J gene: TRBJ1-2
D gene: NA

CDR3 protein: CSVGTPGETQYF
CDR3 DNA: TGCAGCGTGGGGACACCCGGGGAGACCCAGTACTTC
V gene: TRBV29-1
clone size: many
J gene: TRBJ2-5
D gene: NA

CDR3 protein: CASRARGAGQPQHF
CDR3 DNA: TGTGCCAGTAGGGCTAGGGGCGCAGGGCAGCCCCAGCATTTT
V gene: TRBV19
clone size: few
J gene: TRBJ1-5
D gene: NA

CDR3 protein: CASSYGRAYGYTF
CDR3 DNA: TGTGCCAGCAGTTACGGCAGGGCCTATGGCTACACCTTC
V gene: TRBV6-5
clone size: NA
J gene: TRBJ1-2
D gene: NA

CDR3 protein: CSTSFDSPYQPQHF
CDR3 DNA: TGCAGTACTAGTTTCGACAGTCCCTATCAGCCCCAGCATTTT
V gene: TRBV20-1
clone size: NA
J gene: TRBJ1-5
D gene: NA

CDR3 protein: CASRPPGHNSPLHF
CDR3 DNA: TGTGCCAGCAGACCCCCAGGGCACAATTCACCCCTCCACTTT
V gene: TRBV6-5
clone size: few
J gene: TRBJ1-6
D gene: NA

CDR3 protein: CASSPRQGYTEAFF
CDR3 DNA: TGTGCCAGTAGTCCACGACAGGGATACACTGAAGCTTTCTTT
V gene: TRBV19
clone size: NA
J gene: TRBJ1-1
D gene: TRBD1

CDR3 protein: CASSFSTGVGSPLHF
CDR3 DNA: TGTGCCAGCAGCTTCTCGACAGGGGTTGGTTCACCCCTCCACTTT
V gene: TRBV13
clone size: NA
J gene: TRBJ1-6
D gene: TRBD1

CDR3 protein: CAWSGFGYTF
CDR3 DNA: TGTGCCTGGAGTGGGTTTGGCTACACCTTC
V gene: TRBV30
clone size: NA
J gene: TRBJ1-2
D gene: NA

CDR3 protein: CASSLGAQASGANVLTF
CDR3 DNA: TGTGCCAGCAGCTTAGGGGCCCAGGCCTCTGGGGCCAACGTCCTGACTTTC
V gene: TRBV7-9
clone size: NA
J gene: TRBJ2-6
D gene: NA

CDR3 protein: CASRSGGRTDTQYF
CDR3 DNA: TGCGCCAGCAGGAGCGGGGGTCGCACAGATACGCAGTATTTT
V gene: TRBV5-1
clone size: NA
J gene: TRBJ2-3
D gene: TRBD2

CDR3 protein: CASSPPSELGAEQYF
CDR3 DNA: TGTGCCAGCAGTCCCCCCTCAGAGTTAGGCGCCGAGCAGTACTTC
V gene: TRBV6-2/TRBV6-3
clone size: many
J gene: TRBJ2-7
D gene: NA

CDR3 protein: CASRILNTGELFF
CDR3 DNA: TGTGCCAGCAGGATTCTAAACACCGGGGAGCTGTTTTTT
V gene: TRBV6-2/TRBV6-3
clone size: NA
J gene: TRBJ2-2
D gene: NA

CDR3 protein: CASSVDPGGDTEAFF
CDR3 DNA: TGTGCCAGCAGCGTAGATCCAGGAGGGGACACTGAAGCTTTCTTT
V gene: TRBV9
clone size: once
J gene: TRBJ1-1
D gene: NA

CDR3 protein: CASSQQLMGELFF
CDR3 DNA: TGCGCCAGCAGCCAACAACTAATGGGGGAGCTGTTTTTT
V gene: TRBV4-3
clone size: few
J gene: TRBJ2-2
D gene: NA

CDR3 protein: CAIRETGELFF
CDR3 DNA: TGTGCCATCAGGGAAACAGGGGAGCTGTTTTTT
V gene: TRBV10-3
clone size: NA
J gene: TRBJ2-2
D gene: NA

CDR3 protein: CAISDSRSGNTF
CDR3 DNA: TGTGCCATCAGTGACAGCCGCTCTGGAAACACCTTC
V gene: TRBV10-3
clone size: NA
J gene: TRBJ1-2
D gene: NA

CDR3 protein: CASRPSGERNSGANVLTF
CDR3 DNA: TGTGCCAGCAGACCCTCGGGGGAGAGGAACTCTGGGGCCAACGTCCTGACTTTC
V gene: TRBV7-9
clone size: many
J gene: TRBJ2-6
D gene: NA

CDR3 protein: CASSSLEGTQYF
CDR3 DNA: TGTGCCAGCAGCTCCCTCGAGGGGACCCAGTACTTC
V gene: TRBV7-9
clone size: NA
J gene: TRBJ2-5
D gene: NA

CDR3 protein: CASSAGTGNYGYTF
CDR3 DNA: TGTGCCAGCAGTGCTGGGACAGGGAACTATGGCTACACCTTC
V gene: TRBV2
clone size: few
J gene: TRBJ1-2
D gene: TRBD1

CDR3 protein: CASSQDVDRCATNEKLFF
CDR3 DNA: TGTGCCAGCAGCCAAGACGTCGACAGATGCGCGACTAATGAAAAACTGTTTTTT
V gene: TRBV14
clone size: NA
J gene: TRBJ1-4
D gene: NA

CDR3 protein: CASKSGGENTGELFF
CDR3 DNA: TGTGCCAGTAAATCAGGAGGGGAAAACACCGGGGAGCTGTTTTTT
V gene: TRBV19
clone size: many
J gene: TRBJ2-2
D gene: NA

CDR3 protein: CATAGAYSNRPQHF
CDR3 DNA: TGTGCTACTGCGGGGGCCTATAGCAATCGGCCCCAGCATTTT
V gene: TRBV15
clone size: NA
J gene: TRBJ1-5
D gene: NA

CDR3 protein: CASSSVAGGTYEQYF
CDR3 DNA: TGTGCCAGCAGCTCGGTAGCGGGAGGCACCTACGAGCAGTACTTC
V gene: TRBV7-2
clone size: once
J gene: TRBJ2-7
D gene: TRBD2

CDR3 protein: CASSSSPRRDYYTGELFF
CDR3 DNA: TGTGCCAGCAGTTCGTCCCCCCGCCGGGACTACTACACCGGGGAGCTGTTTTTT
V gene: TRBV6-6
clone size: NA
J gene: TRBJ2-2
D gene: TRBD2

CDR3 protein: CASSVGQEKLFF
CDR3 DNA: TGTGCCAGCAGCGTCGGACAGGAAAAACTGTTTTTT
V gene: TRBV9
clone size: NA
J gene: TRBJ1-4
D gene: NA

CDR3 protein: CSAIPTGDEQYF
CDR3 DNA: TGCAGCGCTATCCCGACAGGGGACGAGCAGTACTTC
V gene: TRBV29-1
clone size: few
J gene: TRBJ2-7
D gene: TRBD1

CDR3 protein: CASSLRLGAETQYF
CDR3 DNA: TGTGCCAGCAGCCTCCGGTTGGGGGCAGAGACCCAGTACTTC
V gene: TRBV11-2
clone size: NA
J gene: TRBJ2-5
D gene: NA

CDR3 protein: CASRKSDRSNQPQHF
CDR3 DNA: TGTGCCAGCAGGAAATCCGACAGATCCAATCAGCCCCAGCATTTT
V gene: TRBV27
clone size: NA
J gene: TRBJ1-5
D gene: NA